A single sample gave rise to the 22 T cell receptor beta chains below, sequenced in a study of cytomegalovirus exposure and HLA in healthy donors. The PCR had 60 Vbeta and 13 Jbeta primers. Measured with immunoSEQ multiplex PCR; TCRdb has only the in-frame clones, and not every one. This sample has some 89,000 clones, with around three quarters found just once. The sequencing input was PBMCs. Receptor source: a man in his 60s in good health and CMV-seronegative.

The CDR3 DNA is TGTGCCAGCAGCGTAGTCGACGGGACAGGGTTCCGCGAGCAGTACTTC. Translated: CASSVVDGTGFREQYF. This chain joins TRBV9 and TRBJ2-7, with 9 bases that match TRBD1. The V segment lost 0 bases and the J segment 6 bases; nucleotides outside the gene matches: 10. The CDR3 extends over 16 amino acids. Germline values: CDR1 SGDLS, CDR2 YYNGEE.

This clone has just a few counts. The V and J genes are TRBV6-5 and TRBJ1-1; D might be TRBD1 (5 bases). The CDR3 covers 13 residues. Trimming left V 6 bases short and J 4 bases short, with 12 bases between. Germline-derived CDR1 and CDR2 are MNHEY and SVGAGI. CDR3: CASSRQRSTEAFF. CDR3 DNA: TGTGCCAGCAGCCGACAGAGGAGCACTGAAGCTTTCTTT.

The chain carries TRBV5-6 and TRBJ1-5; tentatively, D is TRBD1 (6 bases). The germline gives CDR1 SGHDT, CDR2 YYEEEE. Trimming shortened V by 6 bases and J by 5 bases, and 18 bases separated the two germline ends. The CDR3 sequence is 15 residues long. CDR3 sequence reads: CASKRGRGKDQPQHF. CDR3 in DNA: TGTGCCAGCAAAAGGGGGAGGGGCAAGGATCAGCCCCAGCATTTT. Full variable domain (rest looked up from reference TRBV5-6 and TRBJ1-5): DAGVTQSPTHLIKTRGQQVTLRCSPKSGHDTVSWYQQALGQGPQFIFQYYEEEERQRGNFPDRFSGHQFPNYSSELNVNALLLGDSALYLCASKRGRGKDQPQHFGDGTRLSIL.

This clone was counted between two and nine times. The chain employs TRBV7-9 and TRBJ2-5; 7 nucleotides align to TRBD1. CDR1 and CDR2 (germline): SEHNR, FQNEAQ (reference sequence). This CDR3 comprises 15 residues. With V trimmed by 5 bases and J by 2 bases, 8 bases remained unmatched. CDR3 amino acids: CASSPPWGQQETQYF. The CDR3 nucleotides are TGTGCCAGCAGCCCTCCCTGGGGACAGCAAGAGACCCAGTACTTC. Variable domain in full (rest from reference TRBV7-9 and TRBJ2-5): DTGVSQNPRHKITKRGQNVTFRCDPISEHNRLYWYRQTLGQGPEFLTYFQNEAQLEKSRLLSDRFSAERPKGSFSTLEIQRTEQGDSAMYLCASSPPWGQQETQYFGPGTRLLVL.

The chain uses TRBV10-1 and TRBJ1-6; no reliable D call. Trimming left V 0 bases short and J 8 bases short, with 5 bases between. There are 13 residues in the CDR3. CDR1 and CDR2 from the germline V gene are WNHNN and SYGVQD (reference sequence). DNA of the CDR3: TGCGCCAGCAGTGAGTCCGCAGATTCACCCCTCCACTTT. Its translation is CASSESADSPLHF.

This chain joins TRBV11-2 and TRBJ2-7; D unresolved. The germline CDR1 and CDR2 sequences are SGHAT and FQNNGV. The ends were cut back, 4 bases at V and 2 bases at J, with 12 bases in the middle. The CDR3 loop spans 14 amino acids. CDR3 coding DNA: TGTGCCAGCAGCTCGAGCCACCCCCCCTACGAGCAGTACTTC. Its protein product is CASSSSHPPYEQYF.

The genes are TRBV5-1 and TRBJ2-2, with TRBD1 matching over 7 bases. J lost 3 bases, V lost 1 base, and 3 bases had no gene match. The CDR3 sequence is 15 residues long. The germline V gene encodes CDR1 SGHRS and CDR2 YFSETQ. CDR3 region: CASSLSDRDTGELFF. The CDR3 region has the DNA TGCGCCAGCAGCTTGAGCGACAGGGACACCGGGGAGCTGTTTTTT.

This clone has only a few counts. The gene calls are TRBV29-1 and TRBJ2-3; TRBD2 aligns across 8 bases. The germline V gene has CDR1 SQVTM and CDR2 ANQGSEA. The CDR3 sequence is 13 residues long. V shed 7 bases, J shed 2 bases, and the junction held 5 bases outside the gene matches. CDR3 nucleotides: TGCAGCGCAGCGGGGGCCGACACAGATACGCAGTATTTT. Translated: CSAAGADTDTQYF.

V is TRBV2 and J is TRBJ1-5, with D tentatively TRBD1 (5 bases). Germline V gives CDR1 SNHLY, CDR2 FYNNEI. V was clipped by 7 bases and J by 5 bases, with 15 bases between them. This CDR3 has 14 amino acids. CDR3: CASTTGTPDQPQHF. CDR3 in DNA: TGTGCCAGCACCACGGGGACTCCGGATCAGCCCCAGCATTTT. Based on the CDR3 plus reference TRBV2 and TRBJ1-5, the full variable domain is EPEVTQTPSHQVTQMGQEVILRCVPISNHLYFYWYRQILGQKVEFLVSFYNNEISEKSEIFDDQFSVERPDGSNFTLKIRSTKLEDSAMYFCASTTGTPDQPQHFGDGTRLSIL.

The chain employs TRBV5-1 and TRBJ1-1; D call uncertain. Trimming shortened V by 4 bases and J by 3 bases, and 10 bases separated the two germline ends. Per the germline V gene, CDR1 is SGHRS and CDR2 is YFSETQ. This CDR3 has 13 residues. The CDR3 protein is CASSLSADTEAFF. The CDR3 DNA reads TGCGCCAGCAGCCTTTCGGCGGACACTGAAGCTTTCTTT.

This clone was recorded a few times. V usage is TRBV4-3 and J usage is TRBJ2-1; 9 bases agree with TRBD2. Germline CDR1 LGHNA, CDR2 YSLEER. The length of the CDR3 is 17 residues. V lost 1 base, J lost 8 bases, and 12 bases stayed unmatched. The CDR3 bases are TGCGCCAGCAGCCAAGGAGAGGGCGGGGGGGTAAAGTATGAGCAGTTCTTC. Its protein product is CASSQGEGGGVKYEQFF.

This clone was detected a few times. V gene TRBV2 combines with J gene TRBJ2-1; 9 bases are shared with TRBD2. Trimming cost V 7 bases and J 4 bases; bases outside gene matches: 8. This CDR3 is 15 amino acids long. Germline loops: CDR1 SNHLY, CDR2 FYNNEI. The CDR3 DNA follows: TGTGCCAGCATTGGGACTAGCTACCTATACAATGAGCAGTTCTTC. Translated: CASIGTSYLYNEQFF.

V and J are TRBV27 and TRBJ2-7, with TRBD2 matching 7 bases. The CDR3 is 16 residues long. J was trimmed by 2 bases and V by 4 bases; bases with no gene match: 11. Germline CDR1 MNHEY, CDR2 SMNVEV (reference sequence). The CDR3 sequence: CASSYSSGRGTYEQYF. Here the CDR3 DNA reads TGTGCCAGCAGTTACTCTAGCGGACGGGGTACCTACGAGCAGTACTTC.

The chain recombines TRBV6-4 with TRBJ2-2; D may be TRBD2 (5 bases). Germline-derived CDR1 and CDR2 are MRHNA and SNTAGT. The V gene lost 4 bases and the J gene lost 6 bases, with 12 bases spanning the gap. The CDR3 sequence is 14 residues long. The CDR3 nucleotides are TGTGCCAGCAGTGGGACTCTAAACTCCGGGGAGCTGTTTTTT. Translation gives CASSGTLNSGELFF.

The V call is TRBV7-9, the J call TRBJ2-3, with D uncertain. From germline, CDR1 is SEHNR and CDR2 FQNEAQ (reference sequence). This CDR3 is 13 amino acids long. V was trimmed by 0 bases and J by 6 bases, leaving 7 bases between them. The CDR3 bases are TGTGCCAGCAGCTTAGCTTCCGGGGATACGCAGTATTTT. Translating gives CASSLASGDTQYF. Looking up the rest from reference TRBV7-9 and TRBJ2-3 gives the full variable domain: DTGVSQNPRHKITKRGQNVTFRCDPISEHNRLYWYRQTLGQGPEFLTYFQNEAQLEKSRLLSDRFSAERPKGSFSTLEIQRTEQGDSAMYLCASSLASGDTQYFGPGTRLTVL.

The rearrangement uses TRBV9 and TRBJ2-1; TRBD2 aligns across 15 bases. The junction had 8 bases not matched to a gene; V was cut back by 3 bases and J by 7 bases. The CDR3 has 17 residues. CDR1 and CDR2 (germline): SGDLS, YYNGEE. The CDR3 loop is CASSALGTSGGSNEQFF. The CDR3 coding sequence is TGTGCCAGCAGCGCCTTAGGGACTAGCGGGGGGAGTAATGAGCAGTTCTTC.

This clone was recorded a few times. The genes are TRBV19 and TRBJ1-4; TRBD1 might be the D (6 bases). Deletions cut 6 bases from V and 5 bases from J, with 22 bases between. In germline, CDR1 is LNHDA, CDR2 SQIVND (reference sequence). The CDR3 extends over 17 amino acids. This chain's CDR3 is CASSKRQARGENEKLFF. DNA of the CDR3: TGTGCCAGTAGCAAAAGACAGGCTAGAGGGGAAAATGAAAAACTGTTTTTT.

The V call is TRBV7-6, the J call TRBJ2-5; no definite D call. V shed 2 bases and J shed 1 base, with 5 bases lying between them. Germline V gene sequence: CDR1 SGHVS, CDR2 FNYEAQ. This CDR3 region has 13 residues. This CDR3 reads CASSLSFQETQYF. DNA for the CDR3: TGTGCCAGCAGCTTATCCTTCCAAGAGACCCAGTACTTC.

The chain is built from TRBV2 and TRBJ1-1; 9 nucleotides match TRBD1. This CDR3 comprises 14 residues. CDR1 and CDR2 from the germline V gene are SNHLY and FYNNEI. The ends lost 4 bases at V and 8 bases at J; junction bases unmatched: 8. The CDR3 coding sequence is TGTGCCAGCAGTGGGGACAGGGCGCCTCGGGAAGCTTTCTTT. Its translation is CASSGDRAPREAFF.

A remark on this clone: Its ends do not fully match the called genes, so a read error is possible. The V call is TRBV28, the J call TRBJ2-7; 12 positions match TRBD1. This CDR3 contains 13 residues. Germline V gene sequence: CDR1 MDHEN, CDR2 SYDVKM. The CDR3: CASSSQTRDRGLF. CDR3 DNA: TGTGCCAGCAGCTCCCAGACCCGGGACAGGGGGCTTTTC.

The chain has TRBV6-6 and TRBJ1-3; the D gene is possibly TRBD1 (6 bases). Trimming cost V 4 bases and J 4 bases, with 11 bases left between them. Germline-derived CDR1 and CDR2 are MNHNY and SVGAGI (reference sequence). The CDR3 runs to 14 residues. The CDR3: CASSWGTRGNTIYF. The CDR3 bases are TGTGCCAGCAGTTGGGGGACAAGGGGAAACACCATATATTTT.

This chain links TRBV7-6 with TRBJ2-7, with 13 bases aligning to TRBD2. This CDR3 is built from 17 residues. The V and J ends lost 5 bases and 3 bases, in that order; junction bases with no gene match: 10. The germline V gene has CDR1 SGHVS and CDR2 FNYEAQ. CDR3 in amino acids: CASSETSGRASGYEQYF. The CDR3 nucleotides read TGTGCCAGCAGCGAAACTAGCGGGAGGGCGTCGGGCTACGAGCAGTACTTC. The entire variable domain, with the rest obtained from reference TRBV7-6 and TRBJ2-7, is as follows: GAGVSQSPRYKVTKRGQDVALRCDPISGHVSLYWYRQALGQGPEFLTYFNYEAQQDKSGLPNDRFSAERPEGSISTLTIQRTEQRDSAMYRCASSETSGRASGYEQYFGPGTRLTVT.